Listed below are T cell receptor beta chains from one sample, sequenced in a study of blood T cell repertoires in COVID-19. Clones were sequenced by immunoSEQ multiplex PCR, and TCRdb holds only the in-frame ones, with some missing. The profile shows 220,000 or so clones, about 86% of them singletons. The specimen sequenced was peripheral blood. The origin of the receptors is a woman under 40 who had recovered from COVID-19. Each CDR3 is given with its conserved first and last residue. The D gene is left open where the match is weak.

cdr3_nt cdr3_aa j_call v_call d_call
TGTGCCAGCTCCTCACTAGGGGGCTATGGCTACACCTTC CASSSLGGYGYTF TRBJ1-2 TRBV6-5 .
TGTGCCAGCAGCTTAGTTGGACTCTACAATGAGCAGTTCTTC CASSLVGLYNEQFF TRBJ2-1 TRBV11-2 .
TGCGCCAGCATCTCCCCACAGGGGGCAAATGAGCAGTTCTTC CASISPQGANEQFF TRBJ2-1 TRBV5-1 TRBD1
TGTGCCAGCAGTGGGTCTCCAGCAACTAATGAAAAACTGTTTTTT CASSGSPATNEKLFF TRBJ1-4 TRBV2 .
TGTGCCAGCAGTGAAGAGGGAACATCAGATACGCAGTATTTT CASSEEGTSDTQYF TRBJ2-3 TRBV25-1 .
TGCGCCAGCAGCCCCCGGGACAGCCGATCTGGAAACACCATATATTTT CASSPRDSRSGNTIYF TRBJ1-3 TRBV5-1 TRBD1
TGTGCCAGCAGCCAGACAGGGGCCAATGGCTACACCTTC CASSQTGANGYTF TRBJ1-2 TRBV6-6 TRBD1
TGTGCCAGCAGCTTCACTAGCGGGAGCAACAATGAGCAGTTCTTC CASSFTSGSNNEQFF TRBJ2-1 TRBV5-4 TRBD2
TGCAGCGTTGAAGGGACAGGGTCCACAGATACGCAGTATTTT CSVEGTGSTDTQYF TRBJ2-3 TRBV29-1 TRBD1
TGTGCCAGCAGTGATCGGACAGGGGCCGGCACAGATACGCAGTATTTT CASSDRTGAGTDTQYF TRBJ2-3 TRBV2 TRBD1
TGTGCCGGAAGAGCGGGAGGGCCTGTGAATGAGCAGTTCTTC CAGRAGGPVNEQFF TRBJ2-1 TRBV30 TRBD2
TGTGCTAGCAGCTTGGGACCTGGGACTGAGAACACCGGGGAGCTGTTTTTT CASSLGPGTENTGELFF TRBJ2-2 TRBV7-7 .
TGTGCCAGCGCCGCACTTGGCAATCAGCCCCAGCATTTT CASAALGNQPQHF TRBJ1-5 TRBV6-5 .
TGTGCCAGTAGTATTGGACAGGGAGGGACTGAAGCTTTCTTT CASSIGQGGTEAFF TRBJ1-1 TRBV19 TRBD1
TGCGCCAGCAGCTTGGACAGGAGACTAGCGGGAGGGCGGTACGAGCAGTACTTC CASSLDRRLAGGRYEQYF TRBJ2-7 TRBV5-1 TRBD2
TGTGCCTTGGGGGGGGAGGGCACCTACGAGCAGTACTTC CALGGEGTYEQYF TRBJ2-7 TRBV30 TRBD2
TGTGCCGCCTGCAGGGTGGGGATGAACACTGAAGCTTTCTTT CAACRVGMNTEAFF TRBJ1-1 TRBV19 .
TGTGCCAGCAGCGTAGGACCGACAGGCCCCCTTATGAACACTGAAGCTTTCTTT CASSVGPTGPLMNTEAFF TRBJ1-1 TRBV9 .
TGTGCCAGCACCCCGGGACTAGCGCCAGATACGCAGTATTTT CASTPGLAPDTQYF TRBJ2-3 TRBV6-5 TRBD2
TGTGCCAGCAGCGGACAGGGCTACGAGCAGTACTTC CASSGQGYEQYF TRBJ2-7 TRBV11-2 TRBD1
TGTGCCATCCAGAACAGGCCACTCAGCAATCAGCCCCAGCATTTT CAIQNRPLSNQPQHF TRBJ1-5 TRBV6-5 .
TGTGCCAGCAGTCCCTTGACAGGCCTCGCTGGAAACACCATATATTTT CASSPLTGLAGNTIYF TRBJ1-3 TRBV2 .